This T cell receptor (beta chain) was sequenced in a study of blood T cells in healthy people across ages. Study-wide results and caveats: Per million T cells, TCR beta diversity dropped about linearly as age rose. Long-lived donors had more naive CD4+ cells and higher diversity than aged donors.

The second PCR ran about 6 to 11 cycles with a sample-barcoded 5' primer and J-beta primers. Template switching added a 12-random-nucleotide identifier to every cDNA molecule. TCRdb re-called the 5' RACE reads with MiXCR, one entry per CDR3 protein. The repertoire holds about 580,000 distinct CDR3 sequences, with under 55% as singletons. This clonotype was detected many times. Its antigen is undetermined. Germline V gives CDR1 DFQATT, CDR2 SNEGSKA (reference sequence). The CDR3 totals 16 residues. V was clipped by 1 base and J by 7 bases, with 20 bases between them. This clonotype originated in a man of 80 years or more in good health. Sample: blood. V and J are TRBV20-1 and TRBJ2-1; no firm D call. The CDR3 sequence: CSARVLPSVSENEQFF. CDR3 in DNA: TGCAGTGCTAGAGTCCTACCTAGTGTCAGTGAGAATGAGCAGTTCTTC.